What follows is one T cell receptor beta chain and its context. Germline CDR1 SGDLS, CDR2 YYNGEE. The V gene end was trimmed by 0 bases and the J gene end by 1 base; junction bases not matched to a gene: 1. This CDR3 has 15 amino acids. Six replicates per PBMC sample, mostly from 400 to 500 ng of genomic DNA. TCRdb keeps only in-frame clones here, not all; method: immunoSEQ multiplex PCR. The sample lists 30,000 to 40,000 clones; about 87% were seen once. The data derive from a study of neoadjuvant anti-PD-1 for oral cavity cancer. Patients were newly diagnosed with stage II-IVA oral cavity squamous cell carcinoma without prior systemic or radiation treatment.

The sequencing here drew on PBMCs, taken before nivolumab (anti-PD-1) treatment. The V call is TRBV9, the J call TRBJ2-3, with TRBD2 matching 8 bases. This TCR was recovered from a person aged 35 to 85 with oral cavity squamous cell carcinoma. The CDR3 region is CASSVAAGGTDTQYF. CDR3 coding DNA: TGTGCCAGCAGCGTAGCAGCGGGGGGCACAGATACGCAGTATTTT.